This paragraph reports one T cell receptor (beta chain). Antigen: not known. This record belongs to a study of CD8+CD57+ T cells in acquired aplastic anemia. The overall study: The average for DNA from sorted CD4+ and CD8+ cells was roughly 3 ug.

Germline-derived CDR1 and CDR2 are DFQATT and SNEGSKA (reference sequence). The CDR3 runs to 14 residues. The trim removed 3 bases at V and 7 bases at J, leaving 5 bases unmatched. General study results and limits: Twenty-nine CD8+ CDR3 sequences were shared between patients and controls.

Sequenced patients had shown CD8+CD57+ cell expansion by flow cytometry. Each patient carried a diagnosis of severe acquired aplastic anemia. By the time of blood sampling, patients had still received no therapy. TCR beta VDJ combinations and CDR3 sequences were profiled from genomic DNA. Each CDR3 protein is one row after TCRdb ran MiXCR on the reads. This table has roughly 290,000 distinct CDR3 sequences, 50% to 65% appearing once. The specimen sequenced was sorted CD4+, CD8+, or CD8+CD57+ T cells (not recorded which) from PBMCs. The genes are TRBV20-1 and TRBJ1-6; 8 nucleotides agree with TRBD1. The clonotype was recovered from a human donor with aplastic anemia. As DNA, the CDR3 is TGCAGTGCTAGTGACGGACAGGGAAATTCACCCCTCCACTTT. It is translated as CSASDGQGNSPLHF.